This T cell receptor beta chain was sequenced in a study of shared T cell receptors in the human thymus. Produced via immunoSEQ multiplex PCR; TCRdb's table is partial and in-frame only. The sample holds about 380,000 clones, approximately 95% seen once. This CDR3 has 15 amino acids. Germline V gene data show CDR1 as MGHRA and CDR2 as YSYEKL. V lost 0 bases, J lost 0 bases, and 9 bases lay in between. This sequence joins TRBV4-1 and TRBJ2-7; D is uncertain. Source material: thymocytes. The clonotype comes from a human donor. CDR3 bases: TGCGCCAGCAGCCAAGAAGTAGTGGGCTCCTACGAGCAGTACTTC. Residues: CASSQEVVGSYEQYF.